This T cell receptor (beta chain) was retrieved from a study of a mutant IDH1 vaccine in newly diagnosed glioma. The overall study: Once 4-6 weeks had passed after radiotherapy alone, vaccination started, or it started with temozolomide cycles. Visits V12 and V13 fell at weeks 35 and 47, respectively.

TCRdb's table, derived via immunoSEQ multiplex PCR, lists solely in-frame clones and lacks some. The sample holds about 68,000 clones, around 82% seen once. Time point: week 35, safety follow-up. Each vaccine dose was 300 ug of mutant IDH1 20-mer peptide, with topical imiquimod. V was shortened by 2 bases and J by 2 bases, with 7 bases between the two germline ends. Germline lookup yields CDR1 SGHNT and CDR2 YYREEE (reference sequence). CDR3 size: 13 residues. As concerns this clone: The antigen remains undetermined.

The sample consisted of PBMCs, taken from a glioma patient whose treatment included an IDH1 peptide vaccine. The chain is built from TRBV5-4 and TRBJ2-5; D gene unclear. The receptor comes from a man between 18 and 35 years old with glioma. The CDR3 nucleotides read TGTGCCAGCAGCTTATCACTACAAGAGACCCAGTACTTC. The encoded protein is CASSLSLQETQYF.